The source of this T cell receptor beta chain is a study of T cell repertoires in cytomegalovirus infection. General study findings and limits: Using cumulative public TCR beta family frequency, the authors identified those who carried CMV together with the relevant HLA. The response measured ex vivo was dominated by TCR beta clonotypes (HLA-C-restricted and CMV-specific).

Note on this clonotype: Its antigen is unidentified.

TCRdb re-called the reads with MiXCR, one entry per CDR3 protein. The sample lists about half a million distinct CDR3 sequences; roughly 46% were seen once. Trimming stripped 7 bases from V and 4 bases from J, with 16 bases between. This CDR3 has 15 amino acids. The TCR sequence derives from a human donor in good health (CMV status not recorded). Some clones in this sample may be carry-over from other donors' samples. The chain joins TRBV12-3 or TRBV12-4 to TRBJ2-2; D ambiguous. Sequences were derived from cultured PBMCs, sampled from culture after CMV antigen stimulation. CDR3 bases: TGTGCCAGCACCCTTGAAATGGGCGCCACCGGGGAGCTGTTTTTT. It yields the protein CASTLEMGATGELFF.